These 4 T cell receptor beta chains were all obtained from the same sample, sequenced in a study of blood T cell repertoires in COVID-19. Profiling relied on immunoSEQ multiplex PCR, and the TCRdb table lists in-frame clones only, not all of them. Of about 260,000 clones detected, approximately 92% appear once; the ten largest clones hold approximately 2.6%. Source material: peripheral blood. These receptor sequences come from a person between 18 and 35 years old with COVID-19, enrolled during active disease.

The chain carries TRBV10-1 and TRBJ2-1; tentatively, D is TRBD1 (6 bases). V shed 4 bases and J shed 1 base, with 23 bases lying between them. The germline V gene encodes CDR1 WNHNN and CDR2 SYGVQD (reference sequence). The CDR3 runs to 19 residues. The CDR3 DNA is TGCGCCAGCAGTGGGGGCCTTGGGGGTAGGGGGAAGTCCTACAATGAGCAGTTCTTC. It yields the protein CASSGGLGGRGKSYNEQFF.

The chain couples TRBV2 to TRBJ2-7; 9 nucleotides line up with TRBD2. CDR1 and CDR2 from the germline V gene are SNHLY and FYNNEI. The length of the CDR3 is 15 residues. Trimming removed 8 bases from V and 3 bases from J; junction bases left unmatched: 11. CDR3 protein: CASGVGAGGHYEQYF. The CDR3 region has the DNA TGTGCCAGCGGTGTTGGGGCGGGAGGGCACTACGAGCAGTACTTC.

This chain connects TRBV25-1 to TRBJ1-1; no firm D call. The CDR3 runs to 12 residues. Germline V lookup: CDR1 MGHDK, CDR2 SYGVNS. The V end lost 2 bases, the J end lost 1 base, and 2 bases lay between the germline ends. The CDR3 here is CASSERNTEAFF. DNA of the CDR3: TGTGCCAGCAGTGAACGGAACACTGAAGCTTTCTTT.

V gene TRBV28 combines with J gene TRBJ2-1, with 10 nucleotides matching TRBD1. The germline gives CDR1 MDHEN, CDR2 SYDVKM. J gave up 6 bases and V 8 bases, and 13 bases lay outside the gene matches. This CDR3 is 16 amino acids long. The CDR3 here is CASHPPGGQGLNEQFF. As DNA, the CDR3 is TGTGCCAGCCATCCCCCCGGGGGACAGGGGCTCAATGAGCAGTTCTTC.